A single sample is the source of the 21 T cell receptor beta chains below, sequenced in a study of blood T cell repertoires in COVID-19. Here immunoSEQ multiplex PCR was the method, and the copy in TCRdb shows in-frame clones only, minus some. Here the sample spans 380,000 or so clones, roughly 90% being singletons. Sequenced material: peripheral blood. The receptor source for this set is a man in his forties with acute or convalescent COVID-19.

This chain links TRBV25-1 with TRBJ2-2; tentative D call: TRBD1 (6 bases). Trimming stripped 2 bases from V and 5 bases from J, with 21 bases between. CDR3 length equals 18 residues. The germline CDR1 and CDR2 sequences are MGHDK and SYGVNS. In nucleotides, the CDR3 is TGTGCCAGCAGTGAAATTACGGGGATAGGGGGACGGACCGGGGAGCTGTTTTTT. Its translation: CASSEITGIGGRTGELFF.

The chain has TRBV27 and TRBJ2-7, with D possibly TRBD2 on 6 matching bases. CDR1 is MNHEY and CDR2 is SMNVEV in the germline V gene (reference sequence). V was trimmed by 2 bases and J by 0 bases, leaving 11 bases between them. The CDR3 is made up of 15 amino acids. CDR3 loop: CASSLSPGDSYEQYF. CDR3 sequence (DNA): TGTGCCAGCAGTTTAAGTCCGGGGGACTCCTACGAGCAGTACTTC.

The chain couples TRBV28 to TRBJ1-2; a possible D gene is TRBD1 (5 bases). V gave up 7 bases and J gave up 1 base, with 22 bases separating them. Germline V gene data show CDR1 as MDHEN and CDR2 as SYDVKM. The CDR3 is made up of 17 amino acids. CDR3 nucleotide sequence: TGTGCCAGCACTGAACGGGGGAGGCGAATGCATAACTATGGCTACACCTTC. As protein: CASTERGRRMHNYGYTF.

The gene calls are TRBV6-6 and TRBJ2-2; the D gene is possibly TRBD2 (5 bases). Deletions cut 0 bases from V and 6 bases from J, with 14 bases between. Germline loops: CDR1 MNHNY, CDR2 SVGAGI (reference sequence). The CDR3 extends over 16 amino acids. In nucleotides, the CDR3 is TGTGCCAGCAGTTACTCGAATCCTAGCTCCCCCGGGGAGCTGTTTTTT. Its protein product is CASSYSNPSSPGELFF.

Written as DNA, the CDR3 is TGCAGTGCTAGTCCCAGTGTTGGTGTAAGCAATCAGCCCCAGCATTTT. This codes for CSASPSVGVSNQPQHF. This chain links TRBV20-1 with TRBJ1-5; D is uncertain. Germline-derived CDR1 and CDR2 are DFQATT and SNEGSKA (reference sequence). The ends were cut back, 3 bases at V and 1 base at J, with 16 bases in the middle. The CDR3 extends over 16 amino acids.

This chain connects TRBV10-1 to TRBJ2-5, with 7 bases matching TRBD2. CDR1 is WNHNN and CDR2 is SYGVQD in the germline V gene (reference sequence). Germline trimming cut 2 bases from V and 2 bases from J; bases unmatched to any gene: 8. The CDR3 runs to 16 residues. The CDR3 DNA reads TGCGCCAGCAGTGAGCCAAAGAAGCGGGAACAAGAGACCCAGTACTTC. This gives the protein CASSEPKKREQETQYF.

The chain joins TRBV10-3 to TRBJ1-4, with D possibly matching TRBD1 (6 bases). V was clipped by 5 bases and J by 4 bases, with 11 bases between them. The germline V gene encodes CDR1 ENHRY and CDR2 SYGVKD. This CDR3 has 14 residues. The CDR3 nucleotides read TGTGCCATCAGTTCCGGGACAAGTAATGAAAAACTGTTTTTT. Translating gives CAISSGTSNEKLFF.

This chain links TRBV28 with TRBJ1-2; weak D call: TRBD1 (5 bases). Trimming took off 5 bases at V and 10 bases at J, with 23 bases between the two ends. The CDR3 extends over 15 amino acids. Per the germline V gene, CDR1 is MDHEN and CDR2 is SYDVKM. The CDR3 region is CASSPRIRAGRDYTF. For the CDR3, the DNA is TGTGCCAGCAGTCCCCGGATCCGGGCAGGGCGTGACTACACCTTC.

V and J are TRBV4-1 and TRBJ2-7; 10 bases are a match to TRBD1. V lost 4 bases, J lost 4 bases, and 10 bases stayed unmatched. In germline, CDR1 is MGHRA, CDR2 YSYEKL. The CDR3 has 16 residues. CDR3 sequence (DNA): TGCGCCAGCAGCCCGTTGGCCAGGACAGGGGGATACGAGCAGTACTTC. Its translation: CASSPLARTGGYEQYF.

The chain employs TRBV21-1 and TRBJ1-5; the table's TRBD1 call for D was not verified on the DNA. TRBV21-1 is described as a pseudogene. There are 16 residues in the CDR3. The CDR3 reads CASSKERGQGNQPQHF. CDR3 nucleotides: TGTGCCAGCAGCAAAGAGAGGGGACAGGGAAATCAGCCCCAGCATTTT.

A single count supports this clone. The rearrangement joins TRBV4-3 to TRBJ2-1, with 13 bases matching TRBD2. The CDR3 length is 15 residues. Germline CDR1 is LGHNA and CDR2 is YSLEER. V shed 4 bases and J 7 bases; nucleotides not matched to a gene: 4. The CDR3 nucleotides are TGCGCCAGCAGCCGCGGGACTAGCGGGGTGAATGAGCAGTTCTTC. Protein sequence: CASSRGTSGVNEQFF.

The J gene is TRBJ1-1, the V gene TRBV28; a weak D match, TRBD1 (6 bases). Germline V CDR1 and CDR2: MDHEN, SYDVKM. Trimming cost V 6 bases and J 7 bases, with 12 bases left between them. This CDR3 spans 12 amino acids. Written as DNA, the CDR3 is TGTGCCAGCAGAACAGGGTCCATTGAAGCTTTCTTT. This encodes CASRTGSIEAFF.

This clone showed up just once. This chain uses TRBV29-1 with TRBJ1-4, with a possible D match to TRBD1 (5 bases). This CDR3 has 13 residues. V gave up 5 bases and J gave up 0 bases, with 7 bases separating them. CDR1 and CDR2 from the germline V gene are SQVTM and ANQGSEA. Written as DNA, the CDR3 is TGCAGCGTTATGACAGCAACTAATGAAAAACTGTTTTTT. It is translated as CSVMTATNEKLFF.

V is TRBV7-8 and J is TRBJ2-1, with D perhaps TRBD1 (6 bases). The V gene's germline CDR1 is SGHVS and CDR2 FQNEAQ. The CDR3 consists of 14 residues. The V and J ends lost 5 bases and 9 bases respectively, with 17 bases between them. The CDR3 sequence is CASSPWQGLGEQFF. In DNA, the CDR3 is TGTGCCAGCAGCCCATGGCAGGGGTTGGGTGAGCAGTTCTTC.

The chain combines TRBV5-1 with TRBJ1-1; D is uncertain. The CDR3 has 13 amino acids. Germline CDR1 is SGHRS and CDR2 is YFSETQ. V was clipped by 5 bases and J by 0 bases, with 8 bases between them. CDR3 region: CASRYRVNTEAFF. The CDR3 DNA reads as TGCGCCAGCAGGTACAGAGTGAACACTGAAGCTTTCTTT.

This chain uses TRBV21-1 with TRBJ2-2; the table's D gene call, TRBD2, was not cross checked with the DNA. TRBV21-1 is described as a pseudogene. This CDR3 comprises 12 residues. The DNA of the CDR3 is TGTGCCAGGCCCACGGGAACCGGGGAGCTGTTTTTT. Protein: CARPTGTGELFF.

The chain carries TRBV6-5 and TRBJ2-7; TRBD1 matches at 7 bases. The CDR3 totals 14 residues. The germline CDR1 and CDR2 sequences are MNHEY and SVGAGI. V gave up 6 bases and J gave up 1 base; unmatched junction bases: 6. The CDR3 loop reads CASSIGTVSYEQYF. The CDR3 DNA is TGTGCCAGCAGCATAGGGACAGTGTCCTACGAGCAGTACTTC.

The chain combines TRBV27 with TRBJ2-7; no clear D gene. CDR3 length: 14 residues. V was trimmed by 0 bases and J by 3 bases, leaving 9 bases between them. CDR1 MNHEY and CDR2 SMNVEV come from the germline V gene (reference sequence). CDR3 in amino acids: CASSLSSGFYEQYF. CDR3 nucleotides: TGTGCCAGCAGTTTATCATCGGGTTTCTACGAGCAGTACTTC.

CDR3 residues: CASSYAPGGPTEAFF. As DNA, the CDR3 is TGTGCCAGCAGTTATGCGCCGGGGGGCCCCACTGAAGCTTTCTTT. The chain employs TRBV6-6 and TRBJ1-1; the D gene is possibly TRBD1 (6 bases). Trimming shortened V by 3 bases and J by 4 bases, and 15 bases separated the two germline ends. The CDR3 is made up of 15 amino acids. Germline V gene lookup returns CDR1 MNHNY and CDR2 SVGAGI (reference sequence).

The chain is built from TRBV2 and TRBJ2-7; tentative D call: TRBD1 (6 bases). The CDR3 consists of 13 residues. Germline values: CDR1 SNHLY, CDR2 FYNNEI. Trimming cost V 4 bases and J 3 bases, with 10 bases left between them. CDR3 residues: CASSGPGDYEQYF. CDR3 coding DNA: TGTGCCAGCAGTGGGCCAGGGGACTACGAGCAGTACTTC.

DNA of the CDR3: TGCGCCAGCAGCGGGACTAGCGGGGGGCAGTCCTACGAGCAGTACTTC. It is translated as CASSGTSGGQSYEQYF. This chain joins TRBV5-1 and TRBJ2-7; TRBD2 aligns across 15 bases. CDR3 length equals 16 residues. V gave up 4 bases and J gave up 1 base; unmatched junction bases: 3. CDR1 and CDR2 from the germline V gene are SGHRS and YFSETQ.